This T cell receptor beta chain was sequenced during a study of blood T cell repertoires in COVID-19. The CDR3 sequence is 14 residues long. Germline assignment: CDR1 SNHLY and CDR2 FYNNEI. V shed 4 bases and J shed 8 bases, with 14 bases lying between them. Libraries were prepared by immunoSEQ multiplex PCR; TCRdb keeps only in-frame clonotypes and omits some of them. The table shows 150,000 to 250,000 clones, with about 90% occurring only once. The sequence was obtained from a young woman who had recovered from COVID-19. Source material: PBMCs or T cells enriched from blood (not recorded which). V gene TRBV2 combines with J gene TRBJ1-4; a possible D gene is TRBD1 (6 bases). The CDR3 nucleotides are TGTGCCAGCAGTGCCAATAGGGGGGGGGAAAAACTGTTTTTT. Protein product: CASSANRGGEKLFF. The full variable domain, in which reference TRBV2 and TRBJ1-4 provide the parts outside the CDR3, is EPEVTQTPSHQVTQMGQEVILRCVPISNHLYFYWYRQILGQKVEFLVSFYNNEISEKSEIFDDQFSVERPDGSNFTLKIRSTKLEDSAMYFCASSANRGGEKLFFGSGTQLSVL.